A single sample gave rise to the 12 T cell receptor beta chains below, sequenced in a study of CD4 T cells in relation to SARS-CoV-2 and coronaviruses. These receptors' targets are unknown. Measured with immunoSEQ multiplex PCR; TCRdb has only the in-frame clones, and not every one. The sample lists more than 25,000 clones; around 72% were seen once. Unexposed donor CD4+ T cells date from about 2011-2018, before the COVID-19 pandemic. Isolation of CD4+ T cells took place after about 9 days in culture. Input material: CD4+ T cells from PBMCs, cultured in vitro. These TCRs come from a human donor in good health.

The chain uses TRBV18 and TRBJ2-1; 9 bases line up with TRBD2. Per the germline V gene, CDR1 is KGHSH and CDR2 is LQKENI. Trimming took 6 bases from V and 7 from J; bases not matched to a gene: 13. This CDR3 contains 16 residues. Here the CDR3 reads CASSPTSGAGENEQFF. CDR3 nucleotide sequence: TGTGCCAGCTCCCCGACTAGCGGAGCGGGTGAAAATGAGCAGTTCTTC.

The V and J genes are TRBV3-1 (or the pseudogene TRBV3-2) and TRBJ1-5, with a tentative D call TRBD1 (5 bases). This CDR3 is built from 16 residues. The germline V gene has CDR1 LGHDT and CDR2 YNNKEL (reference sequence). The V and J ends lost 5 bases and 2 bases respectively, with 16 bases between them. This CDR3 is CASSKGWGDGNQPQHF. The CDR3 DNA follows: TGTGCCAGCAGCAAAGGTTGGGGGGATGGCAATCAGCCCCAGCATTTT.

The chain is built from TRBV18 and TRBJ1-1; the D is unclear. Germline V CDR1 and CDR2: KGHSH, LQKENI. The CDR3 runs 13 residues. Trimming took 8 bases from V and 1 from J, leaving 11 bases between them. The CDR3 spells CASTQQQNTEAFF. Written as DNA, the CDR3 is TGTGCCAGCACACAACAGCAGAACACTGAAGCTTTCTTT. Using reference TRBV18 and TRBJ1-1 for the parts outside the CDR3, the full variable domain is NAGVMQNPRHLVRRRGQEARLRCSPMKGHSHVYWYRQLPEEGLKFMVYLQKENIIDESGMPKERFSAEFPKEGPSILRIQQVVRGDSAAYFCASTQQQNTEAFFGQGTRLTVV.

The chain is built from TRBV7-2 and TRBJ2-3; the D gene could be TRBD1 or TRBD2 (7 bases each). In germline, CDR1 is SGHTA, CDR2 FQGNSA. Trimming cost V 5 bases and J 1 base, with 13 bases left between them. CDR3 length equals 15 residues. The CDR3 is CASSRSGTGTDTQYF. The CDR3 nucleotides read TGTGCCAGCAGCCGGAGCGGGACAGGCACAGATACGCAGTATTTT.

This chain links TRBV7-3 with TRBJ2-1; 9 bases line up with TRBD1. Germline trimming cut 5 bases from V and 4 bases from J; bases unmatched to any gene: 3. This CDR3 is built from 14 residues. Per germline, CDR1 SGHTA and CDR2 FQGTGA. The CDR3 spells CASSRGQGYNEQFF. In DNA, the CDR3 is TGTGCCAGCAGCAGGGGACAGGGTTACAATGAGCAGTTCTTC.

DNA of the CDR3: TGTGCCAGCAGTTACCTCATGGGGACAGGGGGTGATTGGAGCAATCAGCCCCAGCATTTT. Translation gives CASSYLMGTGGDWSNQPQHF. The chain has TRBV28 and TRBJ1-5, with 11 bases lining up with TRBD1. This CDR3 has 20 residues. CDR1 is MDHEN, CDR2 SYDVKM, per germline. After removal of 4 bases from V and 1 base from J, the junction contained 15 bases not matched to a gene.

V is TRBV2 and J is TRBJ2-5; D gene unclear. Germline assignment: CDR1 SNHLY and CDR2 FYNNEI. The V end lost 6 bases, the J end lost 0 bases, and 11 bases lay between the germline ends. The CDR3 has 14 amino acids. The CDR3 spells CASRDSEYQETQYF. DNA for the CDR3: TGTGCCAGCAGAGACTCTGAGTACCAAGAGACCCAGTACTTC.

The CDR3 here is CASSFATDSYEQYF. The CDR3 DNA reads TGTGCCAGCAGTTTCGCGACTGACTCCTACGAGCAGTACTTC. The V gene is TRBV6-2 or TRBV6-3, the J gene TRBJ2-7; D unresolved. Germline CDR1 reads MNHEY; CDR2 reads SVGEGT. V lost 4 bases and J lost 0, with 10 bases in between. CDR3 length: 14 residues.

This sequence joins TRBV12-3 or TRBV12-4 and TRBJ2-1, with D tentatively TRBD1 (5 bases). The germline V and J ends were trimmed by 6 bases and 7 bases, with 7 bases remaining between them. CDR3 length: 11 residues. The CDR3 sequence is CASSNRNEQFF. The CDR3 DNA reads TGTGCCAGCAGCAACAGGAATGAGCAGTTCTTC.

The chain couples TRBV18 to TRBJ1-3; D gene ambiguous. Between the trimmed V and J ends, which lost 6 bases and 8 bases, there was a span of 11 bases. Looked up from germline, CDR1 is KGHSH and CDR2 is LQKENI. CDR3 length equals 12 residues. CDR3 protein: CASSLNPDTIYF. Written as DNA, the CDR3 is TGTGCCAGCTCGCTAAACCCGGACACCATATATTTT.

J is TRBJ2-1 and V is TRBV5-1, with 7 bases that match TRBD2. V shed 5 bases, J shed 7 bases, and the junction held 9 bases outside the gene matches. The CDR3 totals 14 residues. In germline, CDR1 is SGHRS, CDR2 YFSETQ. Here the CDR3 reads CASRAAGESNEQFF. The CDR3 DNA sequence: TGCGCCAGCAGAGCGGCGGGAGAGTCGAATGAGCAGTTCTTC. Full variable domain (outside the CDR3, taken from reference TRBV5-1 and TRBJ2-1): KAGVTQTPRYLIKTRGQQVTLSCSPISGHRSVSWYQQTPGQGLQFLFEYFSETQRNKGNFPGRFSGRQFSNSRSEMNVSTLELGDSALYLCASRAAGESNEQFFGPGTRLTVL.

The rearrangement joins TRBV19 to TRBJ2-2; D may match TRBD1 or TRBD2 (6 bases each). Germline CDR1 is LNHDA and CDR2 is SQIVND (reference sequence). V gave up 0 bases and J gave up 6 bases, with 17 bases separating them. This CDR3 contains 17 residues. CDR3 region: CASSIDRGGGTPGELFF. The CDR3 DNA is TGTGCCAGTAGTATAGATCGCGGTGGGGGGACACCCGGGGAGCTGTTTTTT.